The source of this T cell receptor (beta chain) is a study of blood T cell repertoires in COVID-19. The overall study: PBMCs, B-cell-depleted T cells, or T cells provided the cDNA or gDNA that made up the material.

V gave up 7 bases and J gave up 4 bases, with 11 bases separating them. This CDR3 has 14 residues. The germline V gene encodes CDR1 MNHEY and CDR2 SVGAGI. Produced via immunoSEQ multiplex PCR; TCRdb's table is partial and in-frame only. This sample has some 290,000 clones, with around 92% found just once. The clonotype comes from a woman between 25 and 40 years old with COVID-19, enrolled during active disease. Sequenced input: peripheral blood. The chain joins TRBV6-5 to TRBJ1-6; D is perhaps TRBD1 (6 bases). The CDR3 sequence is CASTRDTYNSPLHF. The CDR3 DNA is TGTGCCAGCACAAGGGACACTTATAATTCACCCCTCCACTTT.